Below, 32 T cell receptor beta chains from the same sample are listed, as sequenced in a study of beta chain features in type 1 diabetes. Findings and caveats of the study: Significant though moderate, a shortening of TCRB CDR3s appeared in all four CD4+ subsets of Type 1 diabetes patients.

The investigators reverse transcribed all of the isolated RNA, so they sequenced expressed TCRB transcripts. The table came from immunoSEQ multiplex PCR; TCRdb's copy has only in-frame clones and leaves some out. This table holds 150,000 to 200,000 clones, 9% to 10% found once. The antigens these receptors bind are not known. The sequenced sample was central memory CD4+ T cells from blood. Source of these receptors: a woman in her 30s with type 1 diabetes.

This clone was recorded a few times. V is TRBV9 and J is TRBJ2-7, with a tentative D call TRBD1 (6 bases). The CDR3 has 14 residues. Trimming pared 4 bases from V and 0 bases from J, leaving 11 bases between. The V gene's germline CDR1 is SGDLS and CDR2 YYNGEE. This CDR3 reads CASSIQGDSYEQYF. The CDR3 region has the DNA TGTGCCAGCAGCATACAGGGAGACTCCTACGAGCAGTACTTC. Variable domain in full (rest from reference TRBV9 and TRBJ2-7): DSGVTQTPKHLITATGQRVTLRCSPRSGDLSVYWYQQSLDQGLQFLIQYYNGEERAKGNILERFSAQQFPDLHSELNLSSLELGDSALYFCASSIQGDSYEQYFGPGTRLTVT.

J is TRBJ2-5 and V is TRBV18; TRBD2 agrees at 7 bases. V dropped 0 bases and J dropped 5; count of bases not matched to a gene: 9. Germline loops: CDR1 KGHSH, CDR2 LQKENI. This CDR3 contains 16 residues. The CDR3 nucleotides read TGTGCCAGCTCACCACCTGGCGGGAGCCAAGGGGAGACCCAGTACTTC. Translating gives CASSPPGGSQGETQYF.

The rearrangement joins TRBV19 to TRBJ2-1; D might be TRBD2 (6 bases). The CDR3 covers 15 residues. Trimming took off 3 bases at V and 7 bases at J, with 16 bases between the two ends. Germline V gene lookup returns CDR1 LNHDA and CDR2 SQIVND (reference sequence). The CDR3 sequence: CASSIRWGGWNEQFF. The CDR3 region has the DNA TGTGCCAGTAGTATTCGATGGGGAGGTTGGAATGAGCAGTTCTTC. The variable domain in full, with the rest retrieved from reference TRBV19 and TRBJ2-1, is DGGITQSPKYLFRKEGQNVTLSCEQNLNHDAMYWYRQDPGQGLRLIYYSQIVNDFQKGDIAEGYSVSREKKESFPLTVTSAQKNPTAFYLCASSIRWGGWNEQFFGPGTRLTVL.

This clone was observed a handful of times. This chain links TRBV6-6 with TRBJ2-1; D is undetermined. Germline V CDR1 and CDR2: MNHNY, SVGAGI (reference sequence). The ends were cut back, 5 bases at V and 10 bases at J, with 24 bases in the middle. The length of the CDR3 is 16 residues. The CDR3 coding sequence is TGTGCCAGCAGTCGCCCAGGCATTACTGGCCCCCCCGAGCAGTTCTTC. Amino acid sequence: CASSRPGITGPPEQFF.

The chain carries TRBV9 and TRBJ2-2; TRBD1 matches 7 bases. This CDR3 is 14 amino acids long. J was trimmed by 6 bases and V by 4 bases; bases with no gene match: 6. Germline CDR1 reads SGDLS; CDR2 reads YYNGEE. The CDR3: CASSPTGQSGELFF. The DNA of the CDR3 is TGTGCCAGCAGCCCGACAGGGCAGTCCGGGGAGCTGTTTTTT.

V and J are TRBV27 and TRBJ2-7; TRBD1 matches at 10 bases. The CDR3 length is 16 residues. Germline lookup yields CDR1 MNHEY and CDR2 SMNVEV (reference sequence). Unmatched junction bases numbered 11, after V lost 7 bases and J lost 2 bases. CDR3 loop: CASTPTSGTGAYEQYF. The CDR3 DNA reads as TGTGCCAGCACCCCAACTTCCGGGACAGGGGCCTACGAGCAGTACTTC.

The chain employs TRBV10-1 and TRBJ2-7; TRBD1 aligns across 7 bases. CDR1 WNHNN and CDR2 SYGVQD come from the germline V gene (reference sequence). Germline trimming cut 6 bases from V and 3 bases from J; bases unmatched to any gene: 11. This CDR3 comprises 15 residues. In nucleotides, the CDR3 is TGCGCCAGCAGCTCGACCTCGGGACAGATCTACGAGCAGTACTTC. Residues: CASSSTSGQIYEQYF.

The gene calls are TRBV5-1 and TRBJ2-2; TRBD2 aligns across 12 bases. Trimming took 4 bases from V and 3 from J; bases not matched to a gene: 7. Per the germline V gene, CDR1 is SGHRS and CDR2 is YFSETQ. This CDR3 is 17 amino acids long. For the CDR3, the DNA is TGCGCCAGCAGCCTCGGACTAGCGGGATCCCACACCGGGGAGCTGTTTTTT. Its protein product is CASSLGLAGSHTGELFF.

CDR3 loop: CASSQSKGADEQFF. CDR3 nucleotides: TGCGCCAGCAGTCAATCAAAGGGGGCCGATGAGCAGTTCTTC. The chain is built from TRBV23-1 and TRBJ2-1; 7 bases agree with TRBD1. TRBV23-1 is recorded as an ORF, its role being uncertain. The CDR3 loop spans 14 amino acids. With 0 bases clipped from V and 8 bases from J, the junction kept 4 bases outside the gene matches.

This clone was counted a few times. CDR3 nucleotides: TGTGCCAGCAGTTTCCAGCGGTCCTATGGCTACACCTTC. This encodes CASSFQRSYGYTF. The chain is built from TRBV28 and TRBJ1-2; D is unresolved. Trimming took off 3 bases at V and 4 bases at J, with 9 bases between the two ends. Germline V gives CDR1 MDHEN, CDR2 SYDVKM. The CDR3 extends over 13 amino acids.

This chain joins TRBV7-2 and TRBJ1-5, with 9 bases aligning to TRBD1. The V segment lost 5 bases and the J segment 5 bases; nucleotides outside the gene matches: 4. This CDR3 contains 14 residues. Per germline, CDR1 SGHTA and CDR2 FQGNSA. CDR3 nucleotides: TGTGCCAGCAGCCTAACAGGGGGCTATCAGCCCCAGCATTTT. Its protein product is CASSLTGGYQPQHF. Full variable domain (rest looked up from reference TRBV7-2 and TRBJ1-5): GAGVSQSPSNKVTEKGKDVELRCDPISGHTALYWYRQSLGQGLEFLIYFQGNSAPDKSGLPSDRFSAERTGGSVSTLTIQRTQQEDSAVYLCASSLTGGYQPQHFGDGTRLSIL.

J is TRBJ1-2 and V is TRBV5-1; 9 nucleotides match TRBD1. Per the germline V gene, CDR1 is SGHRS and CDR2 is YFSETQ. V was pared by 2 bases and J by 4 bases, with 6 bases of the junction left unmatched. This CDR3 has 15 residues. CDR3 loop: CASSLQDRGFYGYTF. The CDR3 coding sequence is TGCGCCAGCAGCTTACAGGACAGGGGTTTCTATGGCTACACCTTC.

CDR3 DNA: TGTGCCAGCAGTGCACGGACAGGGCCCAATCAGCCCCAGCATTTT. This sequence encodes CASSARTGPNQPQHF. V usage is TRBV27 and J usage is TRBJ1-5, with 8 positions matching TRBD1. Germline V gene lookup returns CDR1 MNHEY and CDR2 SMNVEV (reference sequence). The V and J ends lost 5 bases and 3 bases, in that order; junction bases with no gene match: 6. The CDR3 consists of 15 residues.

The J gene is TRBJ1-3, the V gene TRBV29-1; 8 bases line up with TRBD1. The ends lost 1 base at V and 0 bases at J; junction bases unmatched: 8. The germline V gene encodes CDR1 SQVTM and CDR2 ANQGSEA. There are 17 residues in the CDR3. CDR3: CSVEGGSGQGSGNTIYF. CDR3 in DNA: TGCAGCGTTGAAGGCGGGTCCGGACAGGGCTCTGGAAACACCATATATTTT.

This clone was detected only a few times. This sequence joins TRBV6-5 and TRBJ1-1, with TRBD1 identical over 8 bases. V trimming: 6 bases; J trimming: 11 bases; junction bases outside the gene matches: 11. This CDR3 spans 13 amino acids. The germline V gene encodes CDR1 MNHEY and CDR2 SVGAGI. CDR3 in DNA: TGTGCCAGCAGACAGGGGGAAATGACGGGGGCTTTCTTT. Translation: CASRQGEMTGAFF.

This clone was observed a few times. This chain connects TRBV28 to TRBJ1-1; possibly TRBD1 for D (6 bases). The CDR3 totals 13 residues. V shed 2 bases and J shed 11 bases, with 15 bases lying between them. Germline loops: CDR1 MDHEN, CDR2 SYDVKM. The CDR3 DNA sequence: TGTGCCAGCAGTTTAAGCGGGGGGCAAGGGGCTTTCTTT. Its protein product is CASSLSGGQGAFF. The full variable domain, in which reference TRBV28 and TRBJ1-1 provide the parts outside the CDR3, is DVKVTQSSRYLVKRTGEKVFLECVQDMDHENMFWYRQDPGLGLRLIYFSYDVKMKEKGDIPEGYSVSREKKERFSLILESASTNQTSMYLCASSLSGGQGAFFGQGTRLTVV.

This sequence joins TRBV6-5 and TRBJ1-1, with D perhaps TRBD1 (6 bases). The CDR3 consists of 13 residues. V shed 7 bases and J shed 1 base, with 10 bases lying between them. Per the germline V gene, CDR1 is MNHEY and CDR2 is SVGAGI. CDR3 sequence (DNA): TGTGCCAGCAATCCCAGGGGGAACACTGAAGCTTTCTTT. Residues: CASNPRGNTEAFF.

This chain connects TRBV6-1 to TRBJ1-2, with 7 bases aligning to TRBD1. The germline V gene has CDR1 MNHNS and CDR2 SASEGT. The length of the CDR3 is 11 residues. Losses at the gene ends were 7 bases for V and 11 bases for J; bases not matched to a gene: 7. CDR3 nucleotide sequence: TGTGCCAGCACTATGGGACAGAAGTACACCTTC. Translated: CASTMGQKYTF.

This clone was seen more than once but under ten times. V is TRBV10-3 and J is TRBJ2-6; a weak D match, TRBD1 (6 bases). The CDR3 is 15 residues long. V lost 4 bases, J lost 0 bases, and 7 bases lay in between. Germline V CDR1 and CDR2: ENHRY, SYGVKD. CDR3 DNA: TGTGCCATCAGTGGGACAGTCTCTGGGGCCAACGTCCTGACTTTC. Protein: CAISGTVSGANVLTF.

This clone was counted only a few times. CDR3: CASSGYGTGHTDTQYF. For the CDR3, the DNA is TGTGCCAGCAGCGGGTACGGGACAGGCCACACAGATACGCAGTATTTT. The V call is TRBV11-3, the J call TRBJ2-3; the match to TRBD1 covers 8 bases. Germline V gene data show CDR1 as SGHNT and CDR2 as YENEEA. J was trimmed by 2 bases and V by 5 bases; bases with no gene match: 9. CDR3 length: 16 amino acids.

The CDR3 sequence: CAWSKAGGRNTEAFF. The CDR3 coding sequence is TGTGCCTGGAGTAAAGCAGGGGGAAGGAACACTGAAGCTTTCTTT. The V gene is TRBV30, the J gene TRBJ1-1, with 7 bases aligning to TRBD1. Losses at the gene ends were 2 bases for V and 1 base for J; bases not matched to a gene: 7. The CDR3 runs to 15 residues. Looked up from germline, CDR1 is GTSNPN and CDR2 is SVGIG (reference sequence).

CDR3: CASSLSTGSMNTEAFF. The CDR3 coding sequence is TGTGCCAGCAGTTTATCGACAGGGAGCATGAACACTGAAGCTTTCTTT. The chain is built from TRBV27 and TRBJ1-1; 7 nucleotides agree with TRBD1. V shed 0 bases, J shed 0 bases, and the junction held 4 bases outside the gene matches. Germline assignment: CDR1 MNHEY and CDR2 SMNVEV (reference sequence). The CDR3 spans 16 residues.

This clone turned up a few times. This chain uses TRBV7-3 with TRBJ1-2; D is ambiguous. Per the germline V gene, CDR1 is SGHTA and CDR2 is FQGTGA. The germline V and J ends were trimmed by 5 bases and 2 bases, with 9 bases remaining between them. The CDR3 has 13 residues. The CDR3 is CASSETGNYGYTF. DNA for the CDR3: TGTGCCAGCAGCGAGACGGGAAACTATGGCTACACCTTC.

This clone occurred many times. This chain links TRBV27 with TRBJ2-1; no definite D call. V lost 2 bases and J lost 10, with 9 bases in between. CDR1 and CDR2 from the germline V gene are MNHEY and SMNVEV (reference sequence). CDR3 length: 12 amino acids. CDR3 sequence (DNA): TGTGCCAGCAGTTTACCCCCAGGCGAGCAGTTCTTC. Protein product: CASSLPPGEQFF.

The gene calls are TRBV4-2 and TRBJ2-2, with D maybe TRBD2 (6 bases). The V end was cut by 0 bases, the J end by 1 base, with 9 bases between. The CDR3 length is 16 residues. Germline V gives CDR1 LGHNA, CDR2 YNFKEQ. The chain's CDR3 is CASSQDYSGNTGELFF. CDR3 DNA sequence: TGTGCCAGCAGCCAAGATTATAGCGGGAACACCGGGGAGCTGTTTTTT.

DNA for the CDR3: TGTGCCAGCAGCTTAGACGGGGGGATGGAGCAGTTCTTC. Its protein is CASSLDGGMEQFF. The V and J genes are TRBV7-9 and TRBJ2-1; 7 bases line up with TRBD2. The CDR3 length is 13 residues. Looked up from germline, CDR1 is SEHNR and CDR2 is FQNEAQ (reference sequence). V lost 1 base, J lost 10 bases, and 4 bases stayed unmatched.

This clone was found a few times. V gene TRBV2 combines with J gene TRBJ2-7, with a tentative D call TRBD1 (5 bases). The germline V gene encodes CDR1 SNHLY and CDR2 FYNNEI. V lost 10 bases, J lost 3 bases, and 16 bases lay in between. This CDR3 is built from 13 residues. The CDR3 nucleotides are TGTGCCACCAAACCGACAGACAACTACGAGCAGTACTTC. Protein product: CATKPTDNYEQYF.

This clone was seen a handful of times. This chain connects TRBV2 to TRBJ2-1; 14 nucleotides agree with TRBD2. The germline gives CDR1 SNHLY, CDR2 FYNNEI. The CDR3 spans 16 residues. After removal of 5 bases from V and 2 bases from J, the junction contained 2 bases not matched to a gene. For the CDR3, the DNA is TGTGCCAGCAGTAGACTAGCGGGAGGGACCTACAATGAGCAGTTCTTC. Translation gives CASSRLAGGTYNEQFF.

The genes are TRBV27 and TRBJ2-7, with D possibly TRBD1 on 5 matching bases. From germline, CDR1 is MNHEY and CDR2 SMNVEV (reference sequence). V dropped 5 bases and J dropped 0 bases, with 14 bases sitting between them. The CDR3 loop spans 15 amino acids. CDR3 amino acids: CASSPITTASYEQYF. The CDR3 DNA sequence: TGTGCCAGCAGTCCGATCACGACAGCCTCCTACGAGCAGTACTTC.

This chain connects TRBV28 to TRBJ1-2; D is undetermined. This CDR3 contains 13 residues. Trimming cost V 1 base and J 7 bases, with 10 bases left between them. CDR1 and CDR2 (germline): MDHEN, SYDVKM. The CDR3 sequence is CASSLSALGGYTF. CDR3 DNA sequence: TGTGCCAGCAGTTTATCCGCCCTAGGTGGCTACACCTTC.

This chain joins TRBV5-6 and TRBJ2-7, with D hard to call. This CDR3 comprises 12 residues. Germline V gives CDR1 SGHDT, CDR2 YYEEEE. V was trimmed by 2 bases and J by 4 bases, leaving 7 bases between them. DNA for the CDR3: TGTGCCAGCAGCTTTGGCTCTTACGAGCAGTACTTC. It codes for CASSFGSYEQYF.

This clone has only a few counts. The chain links TRBV13 to TRBJ2-3; the match to TRBD2 covers 11 bases. Germline V lookup: CDR1 PRHDT, CDR2 FYEKMQ (reference sequence). This CDR3 has 16 residues. The V and J ends lost 5 bases and 6 bases, in that order; junction bases with no gene match: 10. The CDR3 sequence is CASSPRLAGSVDTQYF. The CDR3 DNA sequence: TGTGCCAGCAGCCCAAGACTAGCGGGATCCGTGGATACGCAGTATTTT.